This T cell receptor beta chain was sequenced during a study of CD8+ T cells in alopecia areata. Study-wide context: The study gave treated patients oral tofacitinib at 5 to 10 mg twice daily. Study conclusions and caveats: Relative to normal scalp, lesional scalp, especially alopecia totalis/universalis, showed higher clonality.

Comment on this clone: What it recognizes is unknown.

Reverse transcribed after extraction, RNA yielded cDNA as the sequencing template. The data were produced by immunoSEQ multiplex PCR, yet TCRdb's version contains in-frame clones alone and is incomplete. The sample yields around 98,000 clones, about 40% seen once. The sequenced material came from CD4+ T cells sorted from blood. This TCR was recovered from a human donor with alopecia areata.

The CDR3 loop reads CASSLVVRTGAGELFF. As DNA, the CDR3 is TGTGCCAGCAGCTTAGTCGTCCGAACTGGCGCCGGGGAGCTGTTTTTT. This rearrangement joins TRBV7-8 to TRBJ2-2, with D hard to call. Germline-derived CDR1 and CDR2 are SGHVS and FQNEAQ. The germline V and J ends were trimmed by 1 base and 6 bases, with 15 bases remaining between them. The CDR3 has 16 residues.